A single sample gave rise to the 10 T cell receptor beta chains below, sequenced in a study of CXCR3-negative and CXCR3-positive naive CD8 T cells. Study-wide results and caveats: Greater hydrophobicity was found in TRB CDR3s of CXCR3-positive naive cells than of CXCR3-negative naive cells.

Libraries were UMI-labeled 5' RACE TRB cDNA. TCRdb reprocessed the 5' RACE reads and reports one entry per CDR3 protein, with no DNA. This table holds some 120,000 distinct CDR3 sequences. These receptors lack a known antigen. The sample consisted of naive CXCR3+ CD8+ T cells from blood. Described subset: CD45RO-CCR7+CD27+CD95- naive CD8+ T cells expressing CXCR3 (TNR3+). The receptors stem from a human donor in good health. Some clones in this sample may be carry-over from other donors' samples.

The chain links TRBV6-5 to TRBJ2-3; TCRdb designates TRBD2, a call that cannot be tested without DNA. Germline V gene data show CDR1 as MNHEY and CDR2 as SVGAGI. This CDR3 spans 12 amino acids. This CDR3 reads CATGPAANTQYF.

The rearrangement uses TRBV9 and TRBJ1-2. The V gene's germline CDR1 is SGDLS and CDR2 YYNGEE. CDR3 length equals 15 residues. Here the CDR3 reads CASSVGQHRNYGYTF.

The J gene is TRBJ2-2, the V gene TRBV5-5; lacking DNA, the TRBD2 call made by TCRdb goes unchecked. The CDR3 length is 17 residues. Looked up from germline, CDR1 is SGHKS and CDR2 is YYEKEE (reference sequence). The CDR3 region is CASSEGLAGTGTRELFF.

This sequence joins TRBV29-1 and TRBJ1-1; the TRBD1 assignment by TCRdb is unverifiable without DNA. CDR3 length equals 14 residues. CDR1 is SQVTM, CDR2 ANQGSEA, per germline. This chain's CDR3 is CSVPPGQGPPAAFF.

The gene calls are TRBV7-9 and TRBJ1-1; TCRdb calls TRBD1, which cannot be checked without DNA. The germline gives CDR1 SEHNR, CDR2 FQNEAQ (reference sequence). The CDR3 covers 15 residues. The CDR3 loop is CASSSTGVRNTEAFF. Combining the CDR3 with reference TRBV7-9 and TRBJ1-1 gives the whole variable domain DTGVSQNPRHKITKRGQNVTFRCDPISEHNRLYWYRQTLGQGPEFLTYFQNEAQLEKSRLLSDRFSAERPKGSFSTLEIQRTEQGDSAMYLCASSSTGVRNTEAFFGQGTRLTVV.

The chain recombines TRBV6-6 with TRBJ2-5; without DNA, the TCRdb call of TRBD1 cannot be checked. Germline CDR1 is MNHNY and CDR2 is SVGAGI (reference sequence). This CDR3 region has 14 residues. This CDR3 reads CASSYTGVRETQYF.

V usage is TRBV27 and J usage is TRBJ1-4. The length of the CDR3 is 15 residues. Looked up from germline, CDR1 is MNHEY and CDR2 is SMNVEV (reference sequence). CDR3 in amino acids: CASSFGTESNEKLFF.

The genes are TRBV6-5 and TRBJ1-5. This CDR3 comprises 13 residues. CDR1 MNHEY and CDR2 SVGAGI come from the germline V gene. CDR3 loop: CASSYGPGQPQHF.

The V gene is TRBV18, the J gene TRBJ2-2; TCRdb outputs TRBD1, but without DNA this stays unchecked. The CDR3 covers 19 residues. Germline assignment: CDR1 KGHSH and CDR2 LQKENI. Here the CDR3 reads CASSPPGQGVLANTGELFF.

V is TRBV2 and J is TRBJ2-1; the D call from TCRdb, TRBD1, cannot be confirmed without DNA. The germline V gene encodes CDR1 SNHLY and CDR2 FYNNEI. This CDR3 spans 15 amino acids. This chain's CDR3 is CASSTPDRVSNEQFF.